Here is one TCR beta chain with its context. The antigen remains undetermined. V was cut by 2 bases and J by 1 base, with 9 bases left in between. The CDR3 is made up of 15 amino acids. The V gene's germline CDR1 is LGHNA and CDR2 YSLEER. The source of the sample is a study of Ad26.COV2.S vaccination and SARS-CoV-2 variants. Study results and caveats: Considerable breadth of spike-specific CD8+ and CD4+ T cell responses has reportedly been documented following vaccination. The TCR breadth and depth analyses may have understated or missed part of the total T cell responses.

Treatment described: approximately 18 received Ad26.COV2.S at low or high dose, single or two shots; roughly five received placebo; per-sample allocation not given. Following the first vaccine or placebo injection, samples were taken on day 63. Measured with immunoSEQ multiplex PCR; TCRdb has only the in-frame clones, and not every one. This repertoire shows about 350,000 clones, about 89% found once; its top ten account for 5%. The clonotype originates from a person between 18 and 60 years old who received the Ad26.COV2.S COVID-19 vaccine or a placebo. The chain employs TRBV4-3 and TRBJ1-3; no reliable D call. Sequencing was performed on peripheral blood, taken in a trial of Ad26.COV2.S vaccine versus placebo. The chain's CDR3 is CASSQFHPSGNTIYF. The CDR3 coding sequence is TGCGCCAGCAGCCAATTCCATCCATCTGGAAACACCATATATTTT.